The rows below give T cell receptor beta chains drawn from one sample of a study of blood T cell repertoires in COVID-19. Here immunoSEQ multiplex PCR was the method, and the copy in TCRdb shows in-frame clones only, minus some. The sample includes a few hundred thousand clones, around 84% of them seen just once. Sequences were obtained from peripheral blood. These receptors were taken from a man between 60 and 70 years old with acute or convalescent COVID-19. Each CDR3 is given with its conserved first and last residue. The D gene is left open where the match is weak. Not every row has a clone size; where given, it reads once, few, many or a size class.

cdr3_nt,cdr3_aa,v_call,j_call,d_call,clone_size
TGTGCCAGCAGTTTGAGCTACTCCGAGCAGTACTTC,CASSLSYSEQYF,TRBV6-5,TRBJ2-7,NA,NA
TGTGCCAGCAGCTTAGTAACAGGGGTGTACAATGAGCAGTTCTTC,CASSLVTGVYNEQFF,TRBV7-9,TRBJ2-1,TRBD1,NA
TGTGCCAGCAGCTTAGTTGAGGGCAGGGGGCCAAAGAACACTGAAGCTTTCTTT,CASSLVEGRGPKNTEAFF,TRBV7-9,TRBJ1-1,TRBD1,once
TGCGCCAGCAGCGAAGAAACGGACAGGGAAGAGACCCAGTACTTC,CASSEETDREETQYF,TRBV4-1,TRBJ2-5,TRBD1,NA
TGTGCCAGCAGCGACGGACAGGGGGTCGACAATGAGCAGTTCTTC,CASSDGQGVDNEQFF,TRBV9,TRBJ2-1,TRBD1,NA
TGTGCCAGCAGCCCAAGGGGCAGGGCGAACACTGAAGCTTTCTTT,CASSPRGRANTEAFF,TRBV9,TRBJ1-1,NA,NA
TGTGCCAGCAGCTTAACCTCTCAGGGATGGAATTCACCCCTCCACTTT,CASSLTSQGWNSPLHF,TRBV7-9,TRBJ1-6,NA,few
TGTGCCAGCAAGCTGAACACTGAAGCTTTCTTT,CASKLNTEAFF,TRBV2,TRBJ1-1,NA,NA
TGTGCCAGCAGTTTATCTGGAGGCCCTGAAGCTTTCTTT,CASSLSGGPEAFF,TRBV27,TRBJ1-1,NA,NA
TGCGCCAGCAGCTTTTCAGGGGGCGCGAAGAATGAGCAGTTCTTC,CASSFSGGAKNEQFF,TRBV5-1,TRBJ2-1,TRBD1,NA
TGTGCCACCAGTGATCCGCCGAGCTATGGCTACACCTTC,CATSDPPSYGYTF,TRBV24-1,TRBJ1-2,NA,NA
TGTGCCAGTAGTATCTATCGGGATCAGCCCCAGCATTTT,CASSIYRDQPQHF,TRBV19,TRBJ1-5,NA,NA
TGTGCCAGCAGCCTCAAGCGGGGACAGGGCCCCTATAATTCACCCCTCCACTTT,CASSLKRGQGPYNSPLHF,TRBV3-1/TRBV3-2,TRBJ1-6,TRBD1,once
TGTGCCACCCCCTTGGCCAGCTCCTACGAGCAGTACTTC,CATPLASSYEQYF,TRBV19,TRBJ2-7,NA,NA
TGTGCCAGCAGCTTAGGACAGGGGCAGTACACTGAAGCTTTCTTT,CASSLGQGQYTEAFF,TRBV5-4,TRBJ1-1,TRBD1,NA
TGTGCCAGCAGGCCCGGAGGGAGCGGGGAGCTGTTTTTT,CASRPGGSGELFF,TRBV28,TRBJ2-2,NA,NA
TGCGCCAGCAGCTTGGCCGGGGATGGTTACGAGCAGTACTTC,CASSLAGDGYEQYF,TRBV5-1,TRBJ2-7,NA,NA
TGCGCCAGCAGCTTGGACTCCAGGGGGCCGAACTATGGCTACACCTTC,CASSLDSRGPNYGYTF,TRBV5-1,TRBJ1-2,TRBD1,NA
TGTGCCAGCTCACCCGAGGGCGTAACCTACAATGAGCAGTTCTTC,CASSPEGVTYNEQFF,TRBV18,TRBJ2-1,NA,NA
TGTGCCAGCAGCTTCCCACGACTAGCGAAACAAGAGACCCAGTACTTC,CASSFPRLAKQETQYF,TRBV11-1,TRBJ2-5,TRBD2,once